Sequencing of this T cell receptor (beta chain) was carried out in a study of T-cell memory formation after mild COVID-19. The overall study: Most TCR clusters belonged to a single donor.

TCRdb ran MiXCR on the 5' RACE reads and lists one entry per CDR3 protein. Among 410,000 or so distinct CDR3 sequences, 20% to 30% were seen once, and the ten largest hold about an eighth. General study results and limits: Researchers report contracting CD4+ clones mostly in CM and EM, with CD8+ clones in EMRA.

This clonotype was detected a few times. Its cognate antigen is unknown. V shed 0 bases and J shed 0 bases, with 20 bases lying between them. Germline V gene data show CDR1 as DFQATT and CDR2 as SNEGSKA (reference sequence). The CDR3 is 18 residues long. The sequencing input was PBMCs or a T cell subset sorted from them (not recorded which). The rearrangement joins TRBV20-1 to TRBJ1-2; TRBD1 is a possible D gene (6 bases). This sequence was found in an adult woman who had mild COVID-19 (a few samples of this study predate the infection). Cell type and time point are not known. The CDR3 DNA is TGCAGTGCTAGAGATCGAGGACAGAGAAACCCACCTAACTATGGCTACACCTTC. Translation gives CSARDRGQRNPPNYGYTF.